Following are 14 T cell receptor beta chains from one sample sequenced in a study of OX40 agonist ivuxolimab in advanced cancers. Data came from immunoSEQ multiplex PCR; TCRdb stores just in-frame clones and leaves some out. The sample lists 15,000 to 20,000 clones, around nine tenths occurring once. The specimen was CD4+ or CD8+ T cells sorted from blood, collected in a trial of the OX40 agonist ivuxolimab. The receptors here all came from an adult with an advanced solid tumor such as melanoma, head and neck, liver or kidney cancer.

The rearrangement joins TRBV7-6 to TRBJ2-1; D is ambiguous. The germline V gene has CDR1 SGHVS and CDR2 FNYEAQ. This CDR3 has 13 amino acids. Deletions cut 5 bases from V and 5 bases from J, with 10 bases between. CDR3 loop: CASSHPSNNEQFF. CDR3 nucleotide sequence: TGTGCCAGCAGCCACCCGTCCAACAATGAGCAGTTCTTC.

To note about this clone: This sample also contains other DNA sequences that code for the same CDR3. This chain joins TRBV4-3 and TRBJ1-2; 7 bases line up with TRBD1. The trim removed 1 base at V and 4 bases at J, leaving 0 bases unmatched. Germline CDR1 LGHNA, CDR2 YSLEER. This CDR3 comprises 13 residues. As DNA, the CDR3 is TGCGCCAGCAGCCAAGGGACAGGCTATGGCTACACCTTC. It specifies CASSQGTGYGYTF.

Written as DNA, the CDR3 is TGTGCCAGCAGCGACCACGCTTGGCGGGAGGGGGTCAATGAGCAGTTCTTC. Protein: CASSDHAWREGVNEQFF. The chain has TRBV7-6 and TRBJ2-1; 9 bases align to TRBD2. The CDR3 is 17 amino acids. Germline V gene lookup returns CDR1 SGHVS and CDR2 FNYEAQ. Trimming cost V 5 bases and J 6 bases; bases outside gene matches: 14.

V gene TRBV21-1 combines with J gene TRBJ2-7; the table gives TRBD2 as D, unverified against the DNA. TRBV21-1 is a listed pseudogene. CDR3 size: 15 residues. The CDR3 nucleotides read TGTGCCAGCAGCTCCCGCGGGCGGAATTACTACGAGCAGTACTTC. This encodes CASSSRGRNYYEQYF.

The V gene is TRBV6-1, the J gene TRBJ1-4, with a weak D call TRBD1 (6 bases). V was clipped by 8 bases and J by 8 bases, with 12 bases between them. Germline V lookup: CDR1 MNHNS, CDR2 SASEGT. The CDR3 runs to 12 residues. The CDR3 DNA is TGTGCCAGCTTGGGGGGGCGGGAAAAACTGTTTTTT. Translated: CASLGGREKLFF.

CDR3 loop: CASSDPILETQYF. The DNA for the CDR3 is TGTGCCAGCAGTGACCCTATCCTCGAGACCCAGTACTTC. This chain joins TRBV2 and TRBJ2-5; D unresolved. Trimming pared 3 bases from V and 5 bases from J, leaving 10 bases between. CDR1 and CDR2 (germline): SNHLY, FYNNEI. CDR3 length: 13 amino acids.

This chain uses TRBV4-1 with TRBJ2-1, with D uncertain. Trimming pared 0 bases from V and 8 bases from J, leaving 29 bases between. CDR3 length equals 20 residues. Germline CDR1 and CDR2: MGHRA and YSYEKL. The CDR3 DNA follows: TGCGCCAGCAGCCAAGATTCGGGTGTTTGGGCGTTGTTATTGATCGATGAGCAGTTCTTC. It encodes CASSQDSGVWALLLIDEQFF.

The CDR3 DNA is TGTGCCAGCAGTTTATCTAGACGGCAGGGGGGTTTGAACACTGAAGCTTTCTTT. Residues: CASSLSRRQGGLNTEAFF. The rearrangement links TRBV27 to TRBJ1-1, with 7 bases matching TRBD1. V trimming: 0 bases; J trimming: 0 bases; junction bases outside the gene matches: 10. CDR1 and CDR2 from the germline V gene are MNHEY and SMNVEV (reference sequence). The CDR3 totals 18 residues.

The CDR3 region is CASSVIANQETQYF. CDR3 nucleotides: TGTGCCAGCAGTGTAATAGCAAACCAAGAGACCCAGTACTTC. The rearrangement joins TRBV2 to TRBJ2-5; D not resolved. Germline V gives CDR1 SNHLY, CDR2 FYNNEI. The V end was cut by 4 bases, the J end by 0 bases, with 9 bases between. This CDR3 spans 14 amino acids.

The genes are TRBV14 and TRBJ2-1; TRBD2 aligns across 12 bases. CDR1 is SGHDN, CDR2 FVKESK, per germline. This CDR3 is 16 amino acids long. The V segment lost 4 bases and the J segment 8 bases; nucleotides outside the gene matches: 9. The CDR3 protein is CASSRFRLAGADEQFF. CDR3 DNA sequence: TGTGCCAGCAGCCGCTTTCGACTAGCGGGAGCGGATGAGCAGTTCTTC.

J is TRBJ2-3 and V is TRBV4-3; 7 bases are a match to TRBD1. The CDR3 consists of 16 residues. From germline, CDR1 is LGHNA and CDR2 YSLEER. The V gene end was trimmed by 1 base and the J gene end by 6 bases; junction bases not matched to a gene: 10. Here the CDR3 reads CASSQVGIGGSDTQYF. DNA for the CDR3: TGCGCCAGCAGCCAAGTAGGGATAGGGGGCTCGGATACGCAGTATTTT.

The rearrangement links TRBV7-7 to TRBJ1-6; D call uncertain. Germline CDR1 SSHAT, CDR2 FNYEAQ (reference sequence). The CDR3 loop spans 13 amino acids. V gave up 1 base and J gave up 8 bases, with 6 bases separating them. CDR3 in DNA: TGTGCCAGCAGCTTAGATCCAGATTCACCCCTCCACTTT. Translating gives CASSLDPDSPLHF.

The CDR3 sequence: CASSPRHQSYEQYF. The CDR3 nucleotides read TGTGCCAGCAGCCCCCGACACCAGTCCTACGAGCAGTACTTC. The genes are TRBV11-3 and TRBJ2-7; no reliable D call. V dropped 5 bases and J dropped 1 base, with 12 bases sitting between them. The CDR3 has 14 residues. Germline V gene lookup returns CDR1 SGHNT and CDR2 YENEEA.

The rearrangement joins TRBV6-5 to TRBJ2-1; TRBD2 matches 8 bases. CDR1 is MNHEY and CDR2 is SVGAGI in the germline V gene. The CDR3 runs 16 residues. The J segment lost 6 bases and the V segment lost 1 base, leaving 8 bases of the junction unmatched. The CDR3 protein is CASSYFIPRGGNEQFF. The CDR3 nucleotides are TGTGCCAGCAGTTACTTTATCCCACGGGGGGGCAATGAGCAGTTCTTC.